The 29 T cell receptor beta chains below were found in one sample sequenced in a study of T cell responses to AZD1222 COVID-19 vaccine. Sequencing used immunoSEQ multiplex PCR; TCRdb keeps in-frame clones, though not all of them. The repertoire holds about 160,000 clones, 80% to 95% seen once, with about 4.5% in the top ten. This sample comprised peripheral blood, obtained on day 0 of AZD1222 vaccination. Every receptor here comes from an adult in good health.

This clone was seen just once. V gene TRBV10-3 combines with J gene TRBJ2-7; TRBD1 agrees at 7 bases. V shed 2 bases, J shed 4 bases, and the junction held 8 bases outside the gene matches. This CDR3 contains 15 residues. Germline V gives CDR1 ENHRY, CDR2 SYGVKD. The CDR3 DNA is TGTGCCATCAGTGAGGACCAGGGGGTAGGTTACGAGCAGTACTTC. It is translated as CAISEDQGVGYEQYF.

This chain joins TRBV6-5 and TRBJ1-2; D is unclear. CDR3 length equals 12 residues. The V gene's germline CDR1 is MNHEY and CDR2 SVGAGI. V shed 2 bases and J shed 7 bases, with 8 bases lying between them. The CDR3 DNA reads as TGTGCCAGCAGTTACGGAGAAAGTGGCTACACCTTC. Amino acid sequence: CASSYGESGYTF.

The chain carries TRBV4-1 and TRBJ1-3, with 8 bases aligning to TRBD1. CDR3 length: 16 amino acids. Germline V gene data show CDR1 as MGHRA and CDR2 as YSYEKL. The ends lost 3 bases at V and 0 bases at J; junction bases unmatched: 4. CDR3 sequence (DNA): TGCGCCAGCAGCCAGGACAGGGAGGGCTCTGGAAACACCATATATTTT. It codes for CASSQDREGSGNTIYF.

V and J are TRBV6-2 or TRBV6-3 and TRBJ1-2; D gene ambiguous. V was clipped by 2 bases and J by 3 bases, with 7 bases between them. The CDR3 is made up of 13 amino acids. Germline V gene lookup returns CDR1 MNHEY and CDR2 SVGEGT. The CDR3 loop is CASSYVVDYGYTF. The CDR3 DNA sequence: TGTGCCAGCAGTTACGTCGTAGACTATGGCTACACCTTC.

This clone was recorded a few times. The chain employs TRBV11-3 and TRBJ2-3, with 12 nucleotides matching TRBD2. The CDR3 sequence is 18 residues long. The V gene end was trimmed by 4 bases and the J gene end by 6 bases; junction bases not matched to a gene: 14. Germline V CDR1 and CDR2: SGHNT, YENEEA. The CDR3 protein is CASSSITARLAGVDTQYF. CDR3 nucleotides: TGTGCCAGCAGCTCGATAACCGCTAGACTAGCGGGAGTCGATACGCAGTATTTT. The full variable domain, completed using reference TRBV11-3 and TRBJ2-3, is EAGVVQSPRYKIIEKKQPVAFWCNPISGHNTLYWYLQNLGQGPELLIRYENEEAVDDSQLPKDRFSAERLKGVDSTLKIQPAELGDSAVYLCASSSITARLAGVDTQYFGPGTRLTVL.

J is TRBJ1-4 and V is TRBV10-3, with 8 bases matching TRBD1. The CDR3 is 16 residues long. V trimming: 5 bases; J trimming: 3 bases; junction bases outside the gene matches: 8. Per the germline V gene, CDR1 is ENHRY and CDR2 is SYGVKD. The DNA of the CDR3 is TGTGCCATCAGTCGGGGACAGGCCTTGGCTAATGAAAAACTGTTTTTT. It yields the protein CAISRGQALANEKLFF.

This sequence joins TRBV10-1 and TRBJ1-1; D remains ambiguous. This CDR3 comprises 11 residues. Germline V gives CDR1 WNHNN, CDR2 SYGVQD (reference sequence). The ends were cut back, 2 bases at V and 7 bases at J, with 5 bases in the middle. CDR3: CASSEGGEAFF. The CDR3 DNA reads TGCGCCAGCAGTGAGGGCGGTGAAGCTTTCTTT.

The sample holds one count of this clone. The chain has TRBV7-9 and TRBJ1-4, with TRBD1 matching over 7 bases. CDR1 and CDR2 (germline): SEHNR, FQNEAQ (reference sequence). Germline trimming cut 5 bases from V and 6 bases from J; bases unmatched to any gene: 9. This CDR3 spans 15 amino acids. The CDR3, as DNA: TGTGCCAGCAGCGTGTTACGGGACAGTGATGAAAAACTGTTTTTT. The encoded protein is CASSVLRDSDEKLFF.

The chain joins TRBV11-3 to TRBJ2-1; a possible D gene is TRBD1 (6 bases). The germline V and J ends were trimmed by 3 bases and 2 bases, with 14 bases remaining between them. Germline CDR1 and CDR2: SGHNT and YENEEA. This CDR3 contains 16 residues. The CDR3 loop is CASSFFSWTAYNEQFF. As DNA, the CDR3 is TGTGCCAGCAGCTTCTTTAGCTGGACAGCCTACAATGAGCAGTTCTTC. Drawing the rest from reference TRBV11-3 and TRBJ2-1, the complete variable domain is EAGVVQSPRYKIIEKKQPVAFWCNPISGHNTLYWYLQNLGQGPELLIRYENEEAVDDSQLPKDRFSAERLKGVDSTLKIQPAELGDSAVYLCASSFFSWTAYNEQFFGPGTRLTVL.

This chain links TRBV24-1 with TRBJ1-5; unclear D gene. The length of the CDR3 is 14 residues. CDR1 and CDR2 from the germline V gene are KGHDR and SFDVKD. V was trimmed by 3 bases and J by 3 bases, leaving 8 bases between them. The CDR3 DNA reads TGTGCCACCAGTGATGGGCGCTTCAATCAGCCCCAGCATTTT. This sequence encodes CATSDGRFNQPQHF.

The rearrangement joins TRBV7-2 to TRBJ2-5; tentatively, D is TRBD2 (6 bases). Germline-derived CDR1 and CDR2 are SGHTA and FQGNSA. The CDR3 is made up of 15 amino acids. Trimming stripped 5 bases from V and 4 bases from J, with 17 bases between. CDR3 sequence: CASSISGGPGETQYF. CDR3 in DNA: TGTGCCAGCAGCATAAGCGGAGGGCCTGGAGAGACCCAGTACTTC. Variable domain in full (rest from reference TRBV7-2 and TRBJ2-5): GAGVSQSPSNKVTEKGKDVELRCDPISGHTALYWYRQSLGQGLEFLIYFQGNSAPDKSGLPSDRFSAERTGGSVSTLTIQRTQQEDSAVYLCASSISGGPGETQYFGPGTRLLVL.

This clone turned up a few times. The CDR3 DNA reads TGCGCCAGCAGTGACCCGGAGAACACTGAAGCTTTCTTT. Its protein is CASSDPENTEAFF. V is TRBV10-1 and J is TRBJ1-1; D is ambiguous. CDR3 length: 13 residues. V shed 3 bases and J shed 1 base, with 6 bases lying between them. The germline V gene has CDR1 WNHNN and CDR2 SYGVQD (reference sequence).

V and J are TRBV28 and TRBJ1-1; 7 nucleotides line up with TRBD1. V trimming: 6 bases; J trimming: 0 bases; junction bases outside the gene matches: 7. The CDR3 runs 15 residues. The germline V gene encodes CDR1 MDHEN and CDR2 SYDVKM. CDR3 amino acids: CASSPPTGLNTEAFF. In nucleotides, the CDR3 is TGTGCCAGCAGCCCGCCGACAGGGCTGAACACTGAAGCTTTCTTT.

Comments on this clone: Other DNA sequences in the sample encode the same CDR3. The chain recombines TRBV28 with TRBJ1-2; no reliable D call. V lost 2 bases and J 2 bases, leaving 9 bases between the germline ends. CDR3 length equals 14 residues. Germline V CDR1 and CDR2: MDHEN, SYDVKM. CDR3 amino acids: CASSLLGGNYGYTF. CDR3 bases: TGTGCCAGCAGTTTACTGGGCGGAAACTATGGCTACACCTTC.

The chain uses TRBV28 and TRBJ2-7; tentative D call: TRBD2 (7 bases). This CDR3 has 13 residues. Germline lookup yields CDR1 MDHEN and CDR2 SYDVKM. The ends were cut back, 2 bases at V and 7 bases at J, with 12 bases in the middle. The CDR3: CASSLGGAREQYF. In DNA, the CDR3 is TGTGCCAGCAGTTTAGGGGGGGCGCGTGAGCAGTACTTC. Together with reference TRBV28 and TRBJ2-7, the CDR3 gives the full variable domain: DVKVTQSSRYLVKRTGEKVFLECVQDMDHENMFWYRQDPGLGLRLIYFSYDVKMKEKGDIPEGYSVSREKKERFSLILESASTNQTSMYLCASSLGGAREQYFGPGTRLTVT.

J is TRBJ2-3 and V is TRBV3-1 (or the pseudogene TRBV3-2), with a weak D call TRBD2 (5 bases). The germline V gene encodes CDR1 LGHDT and CDR2 YNNKEL (reference sequence). V was cut by 4 bases and J by 5 bases, with 16 bases left in between. CDR3 size: 15 residues. CDR3 amino acids: CASSPGRVRVDTQYF. Here the CDR3 DNA reads TGTGCCAGCAGCCCCGGGCGAGTGCGGGTAGATACGCAGTATTTT.

This clone occurred once. The chain links TRBV9 to TRBJ2-3; D remains unclear. The CDR3 runs 16 residues. Germline V CDR1 and CDR2: SGDLS, YYNGEE. Trimming took off 4 bases at V and 5 bases at J, with 20 bases between the two ends. The CDR3 spells CASSNRPGGVEDTQYF. CDR3 DNA sequence: TGTGCCAGCAGCAATAGACCGGGCGGTGTGGAAGATACGCAGTATTTT. Full variable domain (rest looked up from reference TRBV9 and TRBJ2-3): DSGVTQTPKHLITATGQRVTLRCSPRSGDLSVYWYQQSLDQGLQFLIQYYNGEERAKGNILERFSAQQFPDLHSELNLSSLELGDSALYFCASSNRPGGVEDTQYFGPGTRLTVL.

The chain uses TRBV5-4 and TRBJ1-6; D call uncertain. The CDR3 consists of 15 residues. Trimming removed 3 bases at V and 7 bases at J, with 14 bases between. The germline CDR1 and CDR2 sequences are SGHNT and YYREEE (reference sequence). CDR3 residues: CASSSPVGGNSPLHF. The CDR3 DNA follows: TGTGCCAGCAGCTCCCCTGTTGGTGGCAATTCACCCCTCCACTTT.

This clone was counted a single time. This sequence joins TRBV7-9 and TRBJ2-1, with 7 bases aligning to TRBD2. With V trimmed by 3 bases and J by 9 bases, 5 bases remained unmatched. CDR1 is SEHNR and CDR2 is FQNEAQ in the germline V gene (reference sequence). The CDR3 is 13 residues long. CDR3 amino acids: CASSFGGGFEQFF. In nucleotides, the CDR3 is TGTGCCAGCAGCTTCGGGGGAGGGTTTGAGCAGTTCTTC.

This rearrangement joins TRBV7-2 to TRBJ1-2; 12 bases match TRBD1. CDR1 and CDR2 from the germline V gene are SGHTA and FQGNSA. The CDR3 is 16 amino acids. V lost 7 bases, J lost 14 bases, and 20 bases stayed unmatched. The DNA of the CDR3 is TGTGCCAGCACCACCTACGTCACCGGGACAGGGGGCGCGAGGACCTTC. Amino acids: CASTTYVTGTGGARTF.

This chain connects TRBV28 to TRBJ2-7; TRBD2 matches at 12 bases. V dropped 8 bases and J dropped 0; count of bases not matched to a gene: 2. The CDR3 consists of 14 residues. Germline loops: CDR1 MDHEN, CDR2 SYDVKM. The CDR3 reads CASSGLAGSYEQYF. CDR3 nucleotides: TGTGCCAGCTCGGGACTAGCGGGCTCCTACGAGCAGTACTTC.

This chain's CDR3 is CASSFPSRGGVSEAFF. The CDR3 DNA is TGTGCCAGCAGTTTTCCGTCCAGGGGAGGTGTTAGTGAAGCTTTCTTT. V usage is TRBV28 and J usage is TRBJ1-1, with D tentatively TRBD1 (6 bases). Germline assignment: CDR1 MDHEN and CDR2 SYDVKM. The ends were cut back, 3 bases at V and 7 bases at J, with 21 bases in the middle. The CDR3 loop spans 16 amino acids.

V and J are TRBV5-1 and TRBJ2-3; D uncertain. The germline CDR1 and CDR2 sequences are SGHRS and YFSETQ. V was cut by 4 bases and J by 0 bases, with 3 bases left in between. CDR3 size: 12 residues. The chain's CDR3 is CASSRSTDTQYF. CDR3 DNA: TGCGCCAGCAGCCGGAGCACAGATACGCAGTATTTT. Supplemented by reference TRBV5-1 and TRBJ2-3, the full variable domain reads KAGVTQTPRYLIKTRGQQVTLSCSPISGHRSVSWYQQTPGQGLQFLFEYFSETQRNKGNFPGRFSGRQFSNSRSEMNVSTLELGDSALYLCASSRSTDTQYFGPGTRLTVL.

The table lists this clone with a count of one. The J gene is TRBJ1-1, the V gene TRBV6-2 or TRBV6-3; D is ambiguous. The CDR3 runs 15 residues. The V gene's germline CDR1 is MNHEY and CDR2 SVGEGT. The ends were cut back, 6 bases at V and 1 base at J, with 15 bases in the middle. Here the CDR3 reads CASSRRSSSNTEAFF. The CDR3 nucleotides are TGTGCCAGCAGCCGCCGATCTTCATCGAACACTGAAGCTTTCTTT.

This chain joins TRBV6-2 or TRBV6-3 and TRBJ2-1; 10 nucleotides line up with TRBD2. V gave up 6 bases and J gave up 12 bases; unmatched junction bases: 14. Germline V gene data show CDR1 as MNHEY and CDR2 as SVGEGT. The CDR3 has 15 residues. Written as DNA, the CDR3 is TGTGCCAGCAGCCCTGCCCTAGCGGGAGTGTATAGGCAGTTCTTC. Translation: CASSPALAGVYRQFF.

The genes are TRBV5-5 and TRBJ1-1; tentatively, D is TRBD1 (6 bases). This CDR3 region has 15 residues. Germline loops: CDR1 SGHKS, CDR2 YYEKEE (reference sequence). V lost 3 bases and J 4 bases, leaving 16 bases between the germline ends. CDR3 sequence (DNA): TGTGCCAGCAGCTCACCAGGGGAAGGGAGCACTGAAGCTTTCTTT. It encodes CASSSPGEGSTEAFF.

As DNA, the CDR3 is TGTGCCAGCTCATTCGGGAGGATCGAAAAACTGTTTTTT. Translating gives CASSFGRIEKLFF. This chain joins TRBV12-3 or TRBV12-4 and TRBJ1-4; D uncertain. CDR3 size: 13 residues. Trimming removed 8 bases from V and 8 bases from J, with 15 bases in between.

In this sample, this clone turned up once. The gene calls are TRBV4-2 and TRBJ1-6; D possibly corresponds to TRBD1 (5 bases). The germline CDR1 and CDR2 sequences are LGHNA and YNFKEQ. The length of the CDR3 is 17 residues. V was trimmed by 0 bases and J by 4 bases, leaving 13 bases between them. DNA for the CDR3: TGTGCCAGCAGCCAAGATCTGGGGGAAATATATAATTCACCCCTCCACTTT. As protein: CASSQDLGEIYNSPLHF.

V is TRBV30 and J is TRBJ1-2, with D unclear. The V and J ends lost 0 bases and 7 bases respectively, with 18 bases between them. The CDR3 extends over 15 amino acids. Germline CDR1 and CDR2: GTSNPN and SVGIG (reference sequence). Written as DNA, the CDR3 is TGTGCCTGGAGTGTACCCCCAAGACGGGATGGTGGCTACACCTTC. This sequence encodes CAWSVPPRRDGGYTF.